This T cell receptor (beta chain) was sequenced in a study of tumor-infiltrating lymphocytes in primary liver carcinoma. Notes on the study in general: Tumor-adjacent and tumor-blood pairs overlapped less than tumor region pairs did.

From germline, CDR1 is SQVTM and CDR2 ANQGSEA. CDR3 length: 14 amino acids. TCR beta cDNA was prepared out of approximately 500 ng total RNA by means of a constant-region primer. For TCR beta, libraries were produced by three nested multiplex PCR rounds using slightly modified ARM-PCR. Two initial PCR rounds of 10 to 11 cycles each paired TRBV1-TRBV30 forward primers with a C-beta reverse primer. TCRdb reprocessed the multiplex PCR reads with MiXCR, giving one entry per CDR3 protein. The sample comprises about 300,000 distinct CDR3 sequences, 65% of which are singletons, and roughly 9% rests with the top ten. Germline DNA was also extracted, with blood RNA taken from unsorted whole blood. As concerns this clonotype: What it binds is unknown. The junction shows a germline mismatch at one end, possibly a read error.

This clonotype originated in a man aged 40-49 years with primary liver carcinoma and hepatitis B virus infection. Sequencing was carried out using peripheral blood. The V and J genes are TRBV29-1 and TRBJ2-7; D possibly corresponds to TRBD2 (6 bases). Here the CDR3 DNA reads TGCAGCGTTAATGGGGGGAGGCACTCCTACGAGCAGTACTTT. The encoded protein is CSVNGGRHSYEQYF.